Following are 4 T cell receptor beta chains from one sample sequenced in a study of blood T cell repertoires in COVID-19. The method was immunoSEQ multiplex PCR; TCRdb's version includes in-frame clones alone and lacks a portion of them. The sample includes around 200,000 clones, less than 85% seen only once; the top ten take around 12%. Sequenced sample: peripheral blood. The receptors were sampled from a woman aged 45-65 years with acute or convalescent COVID-19.

The chain uses TRBV20-1 and TRBJ2-3; 7 bases are a match to TRBD2. Unmatched junction bases numbered 14, after V lost 3 bases and J lost 5 bases. This CDR3 is built from 16 residues. Germline V gives CDR1 DFQATT, CDR2 SNEGSKA (reference sequence). The CDR3 protein is CSASVGGAGYEDTQYF. Here the CDR3 DNA reads TGCAGTGCTAGTGTCGGGGGAGCGGGGTACGAAGATACGCAGTATTTT.

This clone showed up just once. The chain combines TRBV2 with TRBJ2-7, with TRBD2 matching over 13 bases. The length of the CDR3 is 15 residues. Germline CDR1 is SNHLY and CDR2 is FYNNEI. V gave up 6 bases and J gave up 0 bases; unmatched junction bases: 2. CDR3 nucleotides: TGTGCCAGCAGGGGGACTAGCGGGACCTCCTACGAGCAGTACTTC. It is translated as CASRGTSGTSYEQYF.

The chain combines TRBV6-5 with TRBJ1-2, with D possibly being TRBD1 (5 bases). The CDR3 covers 13 residues. The ends were cut back, 4 bases at V and 2 bases at J, with 8 bases in the middle. Germline CDR1 reads MNHEY; CDR2 reads SVGAGI. The CDR3 coding sequence is TGTGCCAGCAGTTGGGACTACAACTATGGCTACACCTTC. It yields the protein CASSWDYNYGYTF.

This chain's CDR3 is CATSRDRTAQGYYNEQFF. In nucleotides, the CDR3 is TGTGCCACCAGCAGAGATCGAACCGCACAGGGGTACTACAATGAGCAGTTCTTC. The chain recombines TRBV15 with TRBJ2-1, with TRBD1 identical over 7 bases. J lost 3 bases, V lost 0 bases, and 11 bases had no gene match. The V gene's germline CDR1 is LNHNV and CDR2 YYDKDF (reference sequence). The CDR3 is 18 amino acids.